This T cell receptor beta chain was profiled in a study of cytomegalovirus exposure and HLA in healthy donors. Use of 60 Vbeta and 13 Jbeta primers characterized the PCR. Produced via immunoSEQ multiplex PCR; TCRdb's table is partial and in-frame only. The sample shows about 250,000 clones, 70% to 90% of them seen only once. This CDR3 is 12 amino acids long. V lost 4 bases, J lost 4 bases, and 7 bases lay in between. Germline CDR1 GTSNPN, CDR2 SVGIG (reference sequence). This chain connects TRBV30 to TRBJ1-4, with no clear D. Material for sequencing was PBMCs. The sequence came from a girl under 10 years old in good health and CMV-seronegative. DNA of the CDR3: TGTGCCTGGACTTTACTTAATGAAAAACTGTTTTTT. It encodes CAWTLLNEKLFF.